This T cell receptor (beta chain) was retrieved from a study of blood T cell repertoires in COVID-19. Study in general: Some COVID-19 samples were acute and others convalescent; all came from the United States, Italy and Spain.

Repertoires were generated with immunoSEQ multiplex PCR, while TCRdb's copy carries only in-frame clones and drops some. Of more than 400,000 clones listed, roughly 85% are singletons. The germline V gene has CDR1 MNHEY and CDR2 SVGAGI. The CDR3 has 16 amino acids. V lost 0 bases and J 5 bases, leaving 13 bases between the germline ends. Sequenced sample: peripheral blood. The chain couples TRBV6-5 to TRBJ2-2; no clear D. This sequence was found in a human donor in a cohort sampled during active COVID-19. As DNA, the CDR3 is TGTGCCAGCAGTTACTCGGATTTATTGAGGACCGGGGAGCTGTTTTTT. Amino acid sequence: CASSYSDLLRTGELFF.